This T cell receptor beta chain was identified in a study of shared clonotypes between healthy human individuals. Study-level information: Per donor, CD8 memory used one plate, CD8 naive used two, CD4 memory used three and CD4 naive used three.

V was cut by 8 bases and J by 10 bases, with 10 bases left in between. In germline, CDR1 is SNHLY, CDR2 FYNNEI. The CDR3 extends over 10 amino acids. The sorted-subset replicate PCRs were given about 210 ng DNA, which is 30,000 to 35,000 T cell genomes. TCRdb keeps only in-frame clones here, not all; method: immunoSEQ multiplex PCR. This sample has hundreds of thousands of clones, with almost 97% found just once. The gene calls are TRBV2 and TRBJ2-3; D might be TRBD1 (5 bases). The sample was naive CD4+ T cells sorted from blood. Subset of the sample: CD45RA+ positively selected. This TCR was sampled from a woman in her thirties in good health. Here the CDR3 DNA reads TGTGCCAGCGGACCCAGGGCGCAGTATTTT. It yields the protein CASGPRAQYF.